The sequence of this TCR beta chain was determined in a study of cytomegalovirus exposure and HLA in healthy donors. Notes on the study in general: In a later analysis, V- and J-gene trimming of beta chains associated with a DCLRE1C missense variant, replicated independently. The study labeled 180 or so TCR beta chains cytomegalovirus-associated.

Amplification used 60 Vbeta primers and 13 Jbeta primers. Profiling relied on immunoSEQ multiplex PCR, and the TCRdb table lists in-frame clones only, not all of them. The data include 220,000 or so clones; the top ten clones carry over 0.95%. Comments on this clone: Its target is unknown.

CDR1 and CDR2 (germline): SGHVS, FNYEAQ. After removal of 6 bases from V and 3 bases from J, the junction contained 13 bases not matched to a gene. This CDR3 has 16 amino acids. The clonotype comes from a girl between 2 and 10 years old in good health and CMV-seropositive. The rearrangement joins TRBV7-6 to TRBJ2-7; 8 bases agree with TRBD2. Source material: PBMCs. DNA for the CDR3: TGTGCCAGCAGTTCCGGGCTAGCGGGTACTCGCTACGAGCAGTACTTC. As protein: CASSSGLAGTRYEQYF.